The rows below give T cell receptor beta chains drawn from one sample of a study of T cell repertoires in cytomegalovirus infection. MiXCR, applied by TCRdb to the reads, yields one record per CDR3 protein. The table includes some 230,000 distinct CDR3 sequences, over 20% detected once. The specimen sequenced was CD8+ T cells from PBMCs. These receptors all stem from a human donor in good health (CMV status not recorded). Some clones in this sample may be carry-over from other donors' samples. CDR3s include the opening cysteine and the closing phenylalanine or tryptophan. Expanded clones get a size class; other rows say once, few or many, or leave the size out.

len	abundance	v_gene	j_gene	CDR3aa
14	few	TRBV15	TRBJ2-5	CATSAGGYQETQYF
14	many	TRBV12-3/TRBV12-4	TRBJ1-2	CASSLDSFWSGYTF
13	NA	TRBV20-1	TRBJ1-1	CSARALGGPRAFF
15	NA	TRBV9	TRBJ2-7	CASSPSWGLAGEQYF
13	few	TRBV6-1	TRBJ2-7	CASSYAQKYEQYF
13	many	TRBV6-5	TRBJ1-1	CASSYAWNTEAFF
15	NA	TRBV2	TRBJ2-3	CASSTGTGMGDTQYF
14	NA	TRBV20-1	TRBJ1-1	CSAVFLEWSTEAFF
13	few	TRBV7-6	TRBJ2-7	CASSLLGRREQYF
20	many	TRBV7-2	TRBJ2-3	CASSPGLAGGGYTSTDTQYF
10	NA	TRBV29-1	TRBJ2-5	CSVERGAQYF
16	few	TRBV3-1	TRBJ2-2	CASSHAWDSDTGELFF
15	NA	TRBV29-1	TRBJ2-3	CSVEPGPDVVNTQYF